Below are 32 T cell receptor beta chains sequenced from a single sample in a study of OX40 agonist ivuxolimab in advanced cancers. Using immunoSEQ multiplex PCR, the repertoire was profiled, and TCRdb retains in-frame clones only, with some absent. This table has under 25,000 clones, approximately 77% appearing once. The specimen was CD4+ or CD8+ T cells sorted from blood, collected in a trial of the OX40 agonist ivuxolimab. The receptors here all came from an adult with an advanced solid tumor such as melanoma, head and neck, liver or kidney cancer.

Details on this clone: This is likely a read error, given that the CDR3 carries no conserved phenylalanine or tryptophan at its end. V and J are TRBV30 and TRBJ1-2; D is unclear. The CDR3 is 13 amino acids. The germline V gene has CDR1 GTSNPN and CDR2 SVGIG (reference sequence). With 3 bases removed from V and 5 bases from J, the gap between germline ends came to 13 bases. The DNA of the CDR3 is TGTGCCTGGAGCCCCGGACCCCATTATGGCTACACCTCC. Translated, it gives CAWSPGPHYGYTS.

This clone has only a few counts. The chain couples TRBV6-6 to TRBJ2-5; 7 nucleotides agree with TRBD2. The CDR3 is made up of 13 amino acids. From germline, CDR1 is MNHNY and CDR2 SVGAGI (reference sequence). With 5 bases clipped from V and 5 bases from J, the junction kept 5 bases outside the gene matches. CDR3 residues: CASSIGRVETQYF. In DNA form, the CDR3 reads TGTGCCAGCAGTATTGGGAGGGTGGAGACCCAGTACTTC.

The CDR3 loop reads CASSPIRNQPQHF. CDR3 DNA: TGCGCCAGCAGCCCCATCCGGAATCAGCCCCAGCATTTT. The rearrangement joins TRBV4-1 to TRBJ1-5, with D unclear. Germline V gene sequence: CDR1 MGHRA, CDR2 YSYEKL. This CDR3 comprises 13 residues. V was pared by 4 bases and J by 4 bases, with 8 bases between.

This clone is judged medium-sized. V is TRBV28 and J is TRBJ1-2; no firm D call. CDR1 is MDHEN, CDR2 SYDVKM, per germline. The CDR3 is 13 residues long. V gave up 2 bases and J gave up 8 bases, with 12 bases separating them. The CDR3 region has the DNA TGTGCCAGCAGTTTAAGGTTCCCTGTGGGCTACACCTTC. Translating gives CASSLRFPVGYTF.

The rearrangement links TRBV7-9 to TRBJ2-5; TRBD1 matches at 8 bases. Germline V gene data show CDR1 as SEHNR and CDR2 as FQNEAQ (reference sequence). The CDR3 runs 15 residues. Germline trimming cut 1 base from V and 2 bases from J; bases unmatched to any gene: 3. CDR3 amino acids: CASSLDDRGQETQYF. DNA for the CDR3: TGTGCCAGCAGCTTAGACGACAGGGGTCAAGAGACCCAGTACTTC. The variable domain in full, completed from reference TRBV7-9 and TRBJ2-5, reads DTGVSQNPRHKITKRGQNVTFRCDPISEHNRLYWYRQTLGQGPEFLTYFQNEAQLEKSRLLSDRFSAERPKGSFSTLEIQRTEQGDSAMYLCASSLDDRGQETQYFGPGTRLLVL.

In this sample, this clone turned up a few times. V usage is TRBV7-2 and J usage is TRBJ2-7; no clear D. Germline CDR1 SGHTA, CDR2 FQGNSA. The CDR3 is 14 residues long. V shed 4 bases and J shed 2 bases, with 12 bases lying between them. In nucleotides, the CDR3 is TGTGCCAGCAGCTATACCGGGTCGGCCTACGAGCAGTACTTC. Translated: CASSYTGSAYEQYF.

The genes are TRBV6-6 and TRBJ2-7; 7 bases fit TRBD2. CDR1 is MNHNY, CDR2 SVGAGI, per germline (reference sequence). J lost 0 bases, V lost 6 bases, and 8 bases had no gene match. This CDR3 is 15 amino acids long. Here the CDR3 reads CASSLGTTSSYEQYF. The CDR3 nucleotides read TGTGCCAGCAGCCTCGGGACTACGAGCTCCTACGAGCAGTACTTC.

CDR3 DNA: TGTGCCAGCAGTTTATTCGCGGGAGGGCGGGACATTCAGTACTTC. It yields the protein CASSLFAGGRDIQYF. J is TRBJ2-4 and V is TRBV28; 9 nucleotides align to TRBD2. The CDR3 contains 15 residues. Germline V CDR1 and CDR2: MDHEN, SYDVKM. V trimming: 1 base; J trimming: 8 bases; junction bases outside the gene matches: 6.

The gene calls are TRBV4-1 and TRBJ1-2; the D is unclear. Trimming took 4 bases from V and 6 from J, leaving 12 bases between them. Germline loops: CDR1 MGHRA, CDR2 YSYEKL. CDR3 length equals 13 residues. CDR3 residues: CASSPDVADGYTF. Here the CDR3 DNA reads TGCGCCAGCAGCCCTGACGTGGCGGATGGCTACACCTTC.

The chain has TRBV5-1 and TRBJ2-1; 12 nucleotides align to TRBD2. This CDR3 is 15 amino acids long. Germline V lookup: CDR1 SGHRS, CDR2 YFSETQ. The junction had 5 bases not matched to a gene; V was cut back by 2 bases and J by 8 bases. The CDR3 spells CASSFPSGGADEQFF. The CDR3 DNA is TGCGCCAGCAGCTTCCCTAGCGGGGGGGCCGATGAGCAGTTCTTC. Filled out from reference TRBV5-1 and TRBJ2-1, the complete variable domain reads KAGVTQTPRYLIKTRGQQVTLSCSPISGHRSVSWYQQTPGQGLQFLFEYFSETQRNKGNFPGRFSGRQFSNSRSEMNVSTLELGDSALYLCASSFPSGGADEQFFGPGTRLTVL.

This sequence joins TRBV2 and TRBJ1-2; D not resolved. Germline CDR1 is SNHLY and CDR2 is FYNNEI. V gave up 8 bases and J gave up 2 bases, with 12 bases separating them. The CDR3 extends over 13 amino acids. CDR3 DNA sequence: TGTGCCAGCCCGTCTGACCTCAACTATGGCTACACCTTC. As protein: CASPSDLNYGYTF.

This clone was seen just once. The J gene is TRBJ2-3, the V gene TRBV6-4, with 11 bases identical to TRBD2. The CDR3 has 15 amino acids. Trimming cost V 3 bases and J 1 base; bases outside gene matches: 0. Germline V gene sequence: CDR1 MRHNA, CDR2 SNTAGT. This CDR3 reads CASSETSGGTDTQYF. The CDR3 bases are TGTGCCAGCAGTGAGACTAGCGGGGGCACAGATACGCAGTATTTT.

The V and J genes are TRBV30 and TRBJ2-3; tentatively, D is TRBD1 (6 bases). The V end was cut by 2 bases, the J end by 3 bases, with 15 bases between. The CDR3 length is 15 residues. Per germline, CDR1 GTSNPN and CDR2 SVGIG (reference sequence). The CDR3 spells CAWSPPGHPTDTQYF. CDR3 nucleotide sequence: TGTGCCTGGAGTCCTCCGGGACACCCGACAGATACGCAGTATTTT.

This sequence joins TRBV7-9 and TRBJ1-2, with TRBD1 as a possible D gene (5 bases). Trimming removed 2 bases from V and 4 bases from J, with 11 bases in between. This CDR3 spans 14 amino acids. Looked up from germline, CDR1 is SEHNR and CDR2 is FQNEAQ (reference sequence). The CDR3 region is CASSLPVGPYGYTF. The CDR3 DNA is TGTGCCAGCAGCTTACCTGTGGGGCCCTATGGCTACACCTTC.

The V and J genes are TRBV15 and TRBJ2-3; 8 nucleotides align to TRBD1. Germline V gives CDR1 LNHNV, CDR2 YYDKDF (reference sequence). CDR3 length equals 16 residues. Trimming took 5 bases from V and 1 from J; bases not matched to a gene: 8. The CDR3: CATSVDRGMGTDTQYF. The CDR3 DNA reads TGTGCCACCAGCGTCGACAGGGGAATGGGCACAGATACGCAGTATTTT.

The rearrangement links TRBV2 to TRBJ1-1; no firm D call. The CDR3 spans 13 residues. The germline CDR1 and CDR2 sequences are SNHLY and FYNNEI. Trimming stripped 3 bases from V and 2 bases from J, with 7 bases between. The CDR3 DNA sequence: TGTGCCAGCAGTGATGTGCGTAACACTGAAGCTTTCTTT. It codes for CASSDVRNTEAFF.

The chain employs TRBV6-4 and TRBJ2-3; D unclear. This CDR3 region has 14 residues. Germline V gene sequence: CDR1 MRHNA, CDR2 SNTAGT. V was pared by 6 bases and J by 4 bases, with 14 bases between. CDR3 DNA sequence: TGTGCCAGCAGAGAAGCTAGTGAGGCAGATACGCAGTATTTT. The encoded protein is CASREASEADTQYF.

This chain uses TRBV29-1 with TRBJ1-1; 9 bases are a match to TRBD1. Germline CDR1 reads SQVTM; CDR2 reads ANQGSEA. The CDR3 spans 14 residues. J lost 4 bases, V lost 0 bases, and 3 bases had no gene match. The CDR3 DNA sequence: TGCAGCGTTGAAGACCGGGACAGGGCCACTGAAGCTTTCTTT. Its protein is CSVEDRDRATEAFF.

Of note for this clone: The junction departs from the called germline gene at one end, perhaps through a read error. The genes are TRBV10-3 and TRBJ2-5; the D is unclear. Germline V gives CDR1 ENHRY, CDR2 SYGVKD. The CDR3 covers 13 residues. CDR3 protein: CASSYESEETQYF. The CDR3 DNA reads TGTGCCAGCAGTTATGAGAGTGAGGAGACCCAGTACTTC.

The rearrangement joins TRBV28 to TRBJ2-1; D remains unclear. The CDR3 sequence is 17 residues long. Looked up from germline, CDR1 is MDHEN and CDR2 is SYDVKM. The V end was cut by 2 bases, the J end by 3 bases, with 17 bases between. CDR3: CASSLRWTVGLYNEQFF. Written as DNA, the CDR3 is TGTGCCAGCAGTTTACGGTGGACGGTAGGCCTCTACAATGAGCAGTTCTTC.

This clone was counted a few times. CDR3 sequence reads: CASSKEPGGSYEQYF. CDR3 sequence (DNA): TGTGCCAGCAGCAAAGAGCCGGGAGGGTCCTACGAGCAGTACTTC. The chain employs TRBV21-1 and TRBJ2-5; TRBD2 is taken as the D call from the table, unchecked against the DNA. Matching the DNA end better, TRBJ2-7 makes the J call doubtful. TRBV21-1 is a listed pseudogene. This CDR3 comprises 15 residues.

This clone appeared a single time. The rearrangement uses TRBV12-5 and TRBJ2-2; no clear D gene. The V end lost 3 bases, the J end lost 9 bases, and 5 bases lay between the germline ends. Per the germline V gene, CDR1 is LGHNT and CDR2 is FRNRAP. The CDR3 is made up of 11 amino acids. This chain's CDR3 is CASGFQRELFF. In DNA, the CDR3 is TGTGCTAGTGGTTTTCAAAGGGAGCTGTTTTTT.

Here the CDR3 DNA reads TGTGCCAGCTTCTGGACAGGGCCCACAGATACGCAGTATTTT. Translating it yields CASFWTGPTDTQYF. The chain has TRBV27 and TRBJ2-3; 8 bases line up with TRBD1. Germline-derived CDR1 and CDR2 are MNHEY and SMNVEV (reference sequence). V lost 8 bases to trimming and J lost 2 bases; unmatched junction nucleotides: 6. CDR3 size: 14 residues.

The CDR3 bases are TGTGCCAGTTCGCGGGGAGACCACCTAGCCAAAAACATTCAGTACTTC. Translating it yields CASSRGDHLAKNIQYF. The chain is built from TRBV19 and TRBJ2-4; TRBD2 is a possible D gene (6 bases). CDR1 LNHDA and CDR2 SQIVND come from the germline V gene (reference sequence). There are 16 residues in the CDR3. Trimming cost V 8 bases and J 0 bases, with 17 bases left between them.

The J gene is TRBJ1-3, the V gene TRBV7-9; D call uncertain. Trimming took off 5 bases at V and 5 bases at J, with 19 bases between the two ends. The germline gives CDR1 SEHNR, CDR2 FQNEAQ (reference sequence). This CDR3 is built from 16 residues. Here the CDR3 DNA reads TGTGCCAGCAGCACCCCTCTTTCCCCCGAGAGAAACACCATATATTTT. Its protein is CASSTPLSPERNTIYF. The variable domain in full, with the rest retrieved from reference TRBV7-9 and TRBJ1-3, is DTGVSQNPRHKITKRGQNVTFRCDPISEHNRLYWYRQTLGQGPEFLTYFQNEAQLEKSRLLSDRFSAERPKGSFSTLEIQRTEQGDSAMYLCASSTPLSPERNTIYFGEGSWLTVV.

J is TRBJ1-6 and V is TRBV4-3; tentative D call: TRBD1 (6 bases). CDR3 length: 17 residues. Germline V CDR1 and CDR2: LGHNA, YSLEER. The V end was cut by 0 bases, the J end by 8 bases, with 17 bases between. DNA of the CDR3: TGCGCCAGCAGCCAAGATATTTCAACAGGGCGATATTCACCCCTCCACTTT. Translating it yields CASSQDISTGRYSPLHF.

The chain has TRBV29-1 and TRBJ2-4; D is undetermined. CDR1 is SQVTM and CDR2 is ANQGSEA in the germline V gene. Trimming shortened V by 0 bases and J by 0 bases, and 9 bases separated the two germline ends. This CDR3 region has 15 residues. The CDR3 sequence: CSVEDHGLAKNIQYF. CDR3 coding DNA: TGCAGCGTTGAAGATCACGGTTTAGCCAAAAACATTCAGTACTTC.

The V and J genes are TRBV7-8 and TRBJ2-1, with 14 bases fitting TRBD2. Unmatched junction bases numbered 10, after V lost 6 bases and J lost 6 bases. The CDR3 has 17 residues. Germline CDR1 is SGHVS and CDR2 is FQNEAQ. The CDR3 protein is CASSPGTSGRGGNEQFF. CDR3 in DNA: TGTGCCAGCAGTCCCGGGACTAGCGGGAGAGGGGGCAATGAGCAGTTCTTC.

V and J are TRBV30 and TRBJ2-2; D is perhaps TRBD1 (5 bases). The ends were cut back, 0 bases at V and 6 bases at J, with 11 bases in the middle. Germline V gene data show CDR1 as GTSNPN and CDR2 as SVGIG (reference sequence). CDR3 size: 14 residues. CDR3 residues: CAWSVWGNAGELFF. CDR3 bases: TGTGCCTGGAGTGTATGGGGCAACGCCGGGGAGCTGTTTTTT.

This chain links TRBV27 with TRBJ1-3, with TRBD1 matching over 8 bases. The CDR3 is 17 amino acids. The trim removed 0 bases at V and 0 bases at J, leaving 4 bases unmatched. Germline V gives CDR1 MNHEY, CDR2 SMNVEV (reference sequence). The CDR3: CASSLSGQGVSGNTIYF. CDR3 in DNA: TGTGCCAGCAGTTTATCAGGACAGGGTGTCTCTGGAAACACCATATATTTT.

V usage is TRBV13 and J usage is TRBJ2-1; unclear D gene. Germline CDR1 PRHDT, CDR2 FYEKMQ (reference sequence). Trimming pared 5 bases from V and 1 base from J, leaving 12 bases between. The CDR3 loop spans 15 amino acids. CDR3 nucleotide sequence: TGTGCCAGCAGCCTGGACGGCCGGTCCTACAATGAGCAGTTCTTC. Encoded protein: CASSLDGRSYNEQFF.

This clone has only a few counts. This chain connects TRBV30 to TRBJ2-3; D gene ambiguous. The germline V and J ends were trimmed by 5 bases and 1 base, with 19 bases remaining between them. Germline values: CDR1 GTSNPN, CDR2 SVGIG (reference sequence). The CDR3 totals 16 residues. The DNA for the CDR3 is TGTGCCTGGTTAGCCGGCTCACCTTCCCGCACAGATACGCAGTATTTT. Translation: CAWLAGSPSRTDTQYF. The entire variable domain, with the rest obtained from reference TRBV30 and TRBJ2-3, is as follows: SQTIHQWPATLVQPVGSPLSLECTVEGTSNPNLYWYRQAAGRGLQLLFYSVGIGQISSEVPQNLSASRPQDRQFILSSKKLLLSDSGFYLCAWLAGSPSRTDTQYFGPGTRLTVL.